Presented here are 11 T cell receptor beta chains from one specimen sequenced in a study of shared clonotypes between healthy human individuals (dated by TCRdb to 2018 to 2021). Library construction relied on the immunoSEQ multiplex PCR assay. TCRdb holds this immuneACCESS table with in-frame rearrangements only. Some clones are missing; in checked studies, unresolved V genes explain under half, and the rest has no known cause. The sample yields around 690,000 clones; about nine tenths were counted once. The ten largest clones add up to 34% of the sample. Material: memory CD8+ T cells from PBMCs. The cell subset or site label, as the study defines it: CD45RO+ cells pooled with CCR7-negative TemRA cells. These receptors came from a man younger than 30 in good health. Some clones in this sample may be carry-over from other donors' samples.

The V gene is TRBV30, the J gene TRBJ1-2; no firm D call. Trimming cost V 4 bases and J 4 bases, with 22 bases left between them. From germline, CDR1 is GTSNPN and CDR2 SVGIG (reference sequence). CDR3 length: 16 amino acids. CDR3 bases: TGTGCCTGGACCGCCGGACGGGTGAAGTATGGCTATGGCTACACCTTC. It specifies CAWTAGRVKYGYGYTF.

CDR3 nucleotide sequence: TGCGCCAGCAGCCAAACCAGACTAGCGCAGCTGTACAATGAGCAGTTCTTC. It codes for CASSQTRLAQLYNEQFF. V gene TRBV4-1 combines with J gene TRBJ2-1; 8 bases line up with TRBD2. V shed 2 bases and J 4 bases; nucleotides not matched to a gene: 10. This CDR3 contains 17 residues. The germline V gene encodes CDR1 MGHRA and CDR2 YSYEKL.

The chain recombines TRBV7-6 with TRBJ2-6; D is undetermined. The CDR3 contains 12 residues. Germline CDR1 SGHVS, CDR2 FNYEAQ. Trimming shortened V by 9 bases and J by 4 bases, and 7 bases separated the two germline ends. The CDR3 here is CASQSGANVLTF. Here the CDR3 DNA reads TGTGCCAGTCAGAGCGGGGCCAACGTCCTGACTTTC.

The gene calls are TRBV9 and TRBJ1-5, with D unclear. V lost 0 bases to trimming and J lost 5 bases, with 12 bases between them. Germline lookup yields CDR1 SGDLS and CDR2 YYNGEE. This CDR3 region has 15 residues. CDR3 region: CASSVGVGWYQPQHF. The CDR3 nucleotides are TGTGCCAGCAGCGTAGGGGTGGGATGGTATCAGCCCCAGCATTTT.

A note on this clone: One end of the junction varies from germline; a read error may be responsible. The rearrangement links TRBV19 to TRBJ2-1; D is uncertain. This CDR3 spans 15 amino acids. Germline CDR1 is LNHDA and CDR2 is SQIVND (reference sequence). The CDR3, as DNA: TGTGCCAGTAGTTTAGAGGCTACGCGCTACAATGAGCAGTTCTTC. It translates to CASSLEATRYNEQFF.

This clone appeared once. The CDR3 bases are TGTGCCAGCGGGGACATGGGGGAGCAGTACTTC. As protein: CASGDMGEQYF. The genes are TRBV6-5 and TRBJ2-7, with a possible D match to TRBD1 (6 bases). The CDR3 is 11 residues long. The V end was cut by 8 bases, the J end by 7 bases, with 12 bases between. The germline V gene has CDR1 MNHEY and CDR2 SVGAGI.

The chain has TRBV11-2 and TRBJ2-7, with D unclear. CDR3 size: 14 residues. V was cut by 5 bases and J by 3 bases, with 14 bases left in between. The germline gives CDR1 SGHAT, CDR2 FQNNGV. The CDR3: CASSPSGDHYEQYF. The DNA of the CDR3 is TGTGCCAGCAGCCCCTCGGGCGACCACTACGAGCAGTACTTC.

The chain combines TRBV13 with TRBJ2-7; TRBD1 is a possible D gene (5 bases). V was clipped by 3 bases and J by 2 bases, with 11 bases between them. The CDR3 extends over 14 amino acids. The germline gives CDR1 PRHDT, CDR2 FYEKMQ (reference sequence). The DNA for the CDR3 is TGTGCCAGCAGCTTCCCGACAGAAACCTACGAGCAGTACTTC. Translated, it gives CASSFPTETYEQYF.

The chain couples TRBV18 to TRBJ1-2; TRBD1 is a possible D gene (5 bases). Germline values: CDR1 KGHSH, CDR2 LQKENI. This CDR3 is 16 amino acids long. The ends were cut back, 5 bases at V and 6 bases at J, with 22 bases in the middle. Here the CDR3 DNA reads TGTGCCAGCTCAAATGTACTGGCAGGGAGTGTTCATGGCTACACCTTC. Encoded protein: CASSNVLAGSVHGYTF.

This clone has a single count. The V call is TRBV6-1, the J call TRBJ1-5, with a weak D call TRBD1 (5 bases). Germline values: CDR1 MNHNS, CDR2 SASEGT. Trimming left V 3 bases short and J 5 bases short, with 17 bases between. This CDR3 contains 16 residues. The CDR3 sequence is CASSEWGGSNDQPQHF. The CDR3 DNA follows: TGTGCCAGCAGTGAGTGGGGGGGAAGCAATGATCAGCCCCAGCATTTT.

This rearrangement joins TRBV7-9 to TRBJ1-5; 7 nucleotides agree with TRBD1. The V and J ends lost 5 bases and 0 bases, in that order; junction bases with no gene match: 10. This CDR3 is 17 amino acids long. The germline V gene encodes CDR1 SEHNR and CDR2 FQNEAQ (reference sequence). The CDR3 is CASSNRGTEDSNQPQHF. For the CDR3, the DNA is TGTGCCAGCAGCAACCGCGGGACAGAGGATAGCAATCAGCCCCAGCATTTT.